The 32 T cell receptor beta chains below were found in one sample sequenced in a study of cytomegalovirus exposure and HLA in healthy donors. The study ran its PCR with 60 Vbeta and 13 Jbeta primers. TCRdb's table, derived via immunoSEQ multiplex PCR, lists solely in-frame clones and lacks some. Here the sample spans some 190,000 clones, about 85% being singletons. Sequencing used PBMCs. All receptors derive from a boy between 2 and 10 years old in good health and CMV-seronegative.

The rearrangement uses TRBV6-5 and TRBJ2-1; 11 bases agree with TRBD1. The CDR3 runs 15 residues. Trimming removed 8 bases from V and 7 bases from J; junction bases left unmatched: 10. CDR1 and CDR2 from the germline V gene are MNHEY and SVGAGI. The CDR3 region has the DNA TGTGCCAGCTCGAACAGGGACAGGGGGTTGAATGAGCAGTTCTTC. Amino acids: CASSNRDRGLNEQFF.

CDR3 DNA: TGTGCCATCAGGGCAGGGGAAACCGGGGAGCTGTTTTTT. Amino acids: CAIRAGETGELFF. This sequence joins TRBV10-3 and TRBJ2-2; a possible D gene is TRBD1 (6 bases). The CDR3 covers 13 residues. V dropped 6 bases and J dropped 5 bases, with 10 bases sitting between them. Germline-derived CDR1 and CDR2 are ENHRY and SYGVKD.

This CDR3 reads CASSKGLNTGELFF. CDR3 DNA sequence: TGTGCCAGCAGTAAGGGGCTGAACACCGGGGAGCTGTTTTTT. V gene TRBV6-1 combines with J gene TRBJ2-2; D perhaps matches TRBD1 (5 bases). The CDR3 runs 14 residues. The V gene's germline CDR1 is MNHNS and CDR2 SASEGT. The V gene lost 5 bases and the J gene lost 1 base, with 8 bases spanning the gap.

The rearrangement uses TRBV2 and TRBJ1-3, with D perhaps matching TRBD1 (5 bases). The germline CDR1 and CDR2 sequences are SNHLY and FYNNEI. The CDR3 extends over 15 amino acids. V was clipped by 7 bases and J by 2 bases, with 15 bases between them. The CDR3 reads CASTPGRETGNTIYF. CDR3 nucleotides: TGTGCCAGCACCCCGGGCAGGGAAACTGGAAACACCATATATTTT.

This chain links TRBV15 with TRBJ1-3; D gene uncertain. The ends were cut back, 0 bases at V and 4 bases at J, with 10 bases in the middle. Germline CDR1 LNHNV, CDR2 YYDKDF (reference sequence). The CDR3 covers 15 residues. DNA of the CDR3: TGTGCCACCAGCAGAGAGGCTCGGAGGGGAAACACCATATATTTT. Translated, it gives CATSREARRGNTIYF.

The chain is built from TRBV11-2 and TRBJ1-3, with TRBD1 matching over 8 bases. This CDR3 contains 13 residues. Germline trimming cut 5 bases from V and 6 bases from J; bases unmatched to any gene: 3. CDR1 and CDR2 (germline): SGHAT, FQNNGV. The CDR3 loop is CASSQDRVNTIYF. Here the CDR3 DNA reads TGTGCCAGCAGCCAGGACAGGGTAAACACCATATATTTT.

In its sample, this clone was seen once. The chain is built from TRBV6-6 and TRBJ1-1, with D unclear. The CDR3 runs to 14 residues. Trimming cost V 7 bases and J 9 bases, with 21 bases left between them. CDR1 MNHNY and CDR2 SVGAGI come from the germline V gene (reference sequence). The CDR3 loop is CASTEMRRVVKAFF. The DNA for the CDR3 is TGTGCCAGCACCGAAATGAGGAGGGTGGTCAAAGCTTTCTTT.

V and J are TRBV19 and TRBJ1-1; 7 bases line up with TRBD1. Germline V gene sequence: CDR1 LNHDA, CDR2 SQIVND (reference sequence). V dropped 1 base and J dropped 0; count of bases not matched to a gene: 8. The CDR3 totals 17 residues. CDR3: CASSIGQGFSVNTEAFF. CDR3 in DNA: TGTGCCAGTAGTATAGGACAGGGCTTTAGTGTGAACACTGAAGCTTTCTTT. Using reference TRBV19 and TRBJ1-1 for the parts outside the CDR3, the full variable domain is DGGITQSPKYLFRKEGQNVTLSCEQNLNHDAMYWYRQDPGQGLRLIYYSQIVNDFQKGDIAEGYSVSREKKESFPLTVTSAQKNPTAFYLCASSIGQGFSVNTEAFFGQGTRLTVV.

This chain connects TRBV5-4 to TRBJ1-5; the D gene is possibly TRBD1 (5 bases). Germline CDR1 is SGHNT and CDR2 is YYREEE (reference sequence). The CDR3 consists of 15 residues. V lost 1 base to trimming and J lost 0 bases, with 8 bases between them. CDR3 DNA sequence: TGTGCCAGCAGCTTGCCCCAGGGTAGCAATCAGCCCCAGCATTTT. This translates into CASSLPQGSNQPQHF. The whole variable domain, remainder taken from reference TRBV5-4 and TRBJ1-5, is ETGVTQSPTHLIKTRGQQVTLRCSSQSGHNTVSWYQQALGQGPQFIFQYYREEENGRGNFPPRFSGLQFPNYSSELNVNALELDDSALYLCASSLPQGSNQPQHFGDGTRLSIL.

The CDR3 DNA is TGCGCCAGCAGCCAAGGCAGAGGGCCAGATACGCAGTATTTT. It yields the protein CASSQGRGPDTQYF. The chain joins TRBV4-1 to TRBJ2-3, with D possibly being TRBD2 (5 bases). The CDR3 consists of 14 residues. The germline V and J ends were trimmed by 1 base and 4 bases, with 9 bases remaining between them. CDR1 is MGHRA and CDR2 is YSYEKL in the germline V gene.

CDR3 nucleotides: TGTGCCAGCAGACCACACAGGGGGGCTGAAAAACTGTTTTTT. This sequence encodes CASRPHRGAEKLFF. The chain couples TRBV6-6 to TRBJ1-4; 8 bases fit TRBD1. Germline CDR1 MNHNY, CDR2 SVGAGI (reference sequence). The V gene end was trimmed by 6 bases and the J gene end by 7 bases; junction bases not matched to a gene: 7. The CDR3 contains 14 residues.

The V call is TRBV28, the J call TRBJ1-5; a weak D match, TRBD1 (5 bases). Germline assignment: CDR1 MDHEN and CDR2 SYDVKM. V dropped 2 bases and J dropped 3 bases, with 8 bases sitting between them. The CDR3 extends over 14 amino acids. As DNA, the CDR3 is TGTGCCAGCAGTTTAGCAGGGTTCAATCAGCCCCAGCATTTT. Encoded protein: CASSLAGFNQPQHF.

This clone was detected only once. The gene calls are TRBV27 and TRBJ1-5; a weak D match, TRBD1 (5 bases). CDR1 is MNHEY, CDR2 SMNVEV, per germline (reference sequence). V shed 3 bases and J shed 3 bases, with 12 bases lying between them. CDR3 size: 15 residues. The CDR3 protein is CASSFTGGANQPQHF. Here the CDR3 DNA reads TGTGCCAGCAGTTTCACCGGGGGTGCCAATCAGCCCCAGCATTTT.

This chain uses TRBV7-9 with TRBJ1-1; D not resolved. This CDR3 is 10 amino acids long. The germline V gene encodes CDR1 SEHNR and CDR2 FQNEAQ (reference sequence). Trimming cost V 3 bases and J 6 bases, with 2 bases left between them. CDR3 region: CASSFSEAFF. CDR3 DNA: TGTGCCAGCAGCTTCTCTGAAGCTTTCTTT.

This chain uses TRBV25-1 with TRBJ2-1, with no clear D. The ends were cut back, 3 bases at V and 8 bases at J, with 5 bases in the middle. This CDR3 comprises 11 residues. CDR1 is MGHDK, CDR2 SYGVNS, per germline. The CDR3 nucleotides are TGTGCCAGCAGTGAGGCCTATGAGCAGTTCTTC. Its translation: CASSEAYEQFF.

This chain connects TRBV28 to TRBJ1-4; 9 nucleotides line up with TRBD1. V was clipped by 4 bases and J by 2 bases; unmatched bases: 11. The CDR3 has 18 residues. CDR1 and CDR2 from the germline V gene are MDHEN and SYDVKM. The CDR3 here is CASSSPTGGLITNEKLFF. CDR3 nucleotide sequence: TGTGCCAGCAGTTCTCCGACAGGGGGATTGATTACTAATGAAAAACTGTTTTTT.

CDR3 region: CASSSAGVYQPQHF. The CDR3 DNA reads as TGTGCCAGCAGCTCTGCAGGGGTGTATCAGCCCCAGCATTTT. The genes are TRBV28 and TRBJ1-5, with a weak D call TRBD1 (6 bases). Trimming cost V 6 bases and J 5 bases, with 14 bases left between them. This CDR3 comprises 14 residues. From germline, CDR1 is MDHEN and CDR2 SYDVKM.

This clone was detected only once. The V call is TRBV9, the J call TRBJ1-1; 7 positions match TRBD1. CDR1 and CDR2 (germline): SGDLS, YYNGEE. V shed 0 bases and J 1 base; nucleotides not matched to a gene: 3. The CDR3 is 15 amino acids. CDR3 residues: CASSVGGDRNTEAFF. CDR3 sequence (DNA): TGTGCCAGCAGCGTAGGTGGGGACAGGAACACTGAAGCTTTCTTT.

This clone showed up just a few times. The V call is TRBV11-2, the J call TRBJ2-1, with a possible D match to TRBD1 (6 bases). The CDR3 loop spans 15 amino acids. Germline V gene lookup returns CDR1 SGHAT and CDR2 FQNNGV. Trimming removed 1 base at V and 4 bases at J, with 11 bases between. The CDR3 here is CASSLAQGLYNEQFF. In nucleotides, the CDR3 is TGTGCCAGCAGCTTAGCGCAGGGGCTGTACAATGAGCAGTTCTTC.

The chain uses TRBV28 and TRBJ2-7; 10 positions match TRBD2. CDR1 and CDR2 (germline): MDHEN, SYDVKM. The CDR3 sequence is 15 residues long. CDR3: CGSRASGSSAYEQYF. As DNA, the CDR3 is TGTGGTTCGCGGGCTAGCGGGAGTAGCGCCTACGAGCAGTACTTC.

This chain links TRBV5-8 with TRBJ2-7, with 8 bases fitting TRBD1. The V gene end was trimmed by 1 base and the J gene end by 6 bases; junction bases not matched to a gene: 6. CDR3 size: 14 residues. Germline V gives CDR1 SGHTS, CDR2 YDEGEE. The CDR3 coding sequence is TGTGCCAGCAGCTTGAGGGACAGGCTTGTCGAGCAGTACTTC. As protein: CASSLRDRLVEQYF.

Details on this clone: Other DNA sequences in the sample encode the same CDR3. This chain links TRBV5-1 with TRBJ1-1, with D possibly being TRBD1 (5 bases). The germline V gene encodes CDR1 SGHRS and CDR2 YFSETQ. This CDR3 has 13 residues. V dropped 4 bases and J dropped 1 base, with 8 bases sitting between them. CDR3 protein: CASSLTGNTEAFF. The CDR3 DNA reads as TGCGCCAGCAGCCTTACAGGGAACACTGAAGCTTTCTTT.

This chain links TRBV19 with TRBJ1-1; D is unclear. V lost 9 bases to trimming and J lost 1 base, with 21 bases between them. CDR1 and CDR2 from the germline V gene are LNHDA and SQIVND (reference sequence). CDR3 length equals 16 residues. The CDR3 loop is CASLGGGFLENTEAFF. CDR3 DNA sequence: TGTGCCAGCTTAGGAGGAGGCTTCTTGGAGAACACTGAAGCTTTCTTT.

This chain connects TRBV27 to TRBJ1-2; maybe TRBD1 (5 bases). CDR1 is MNHEY, CDR2 SMNVEV, per germline (reference sequence). V was shortened by 2 bases and J by 7 bases, with 14 bases between the two germline ends. The CDR3 runs 14 residues. The CDR3, as DNA: TGTGCCAGCAGTTTAGGGCGTCTCGGGGGTGGCTACACCTTC. Translation: CASSLGRLGGGYTF.

CDR3 DNA: TGTGCCAGCAGGGGGGGAGCGAGCAATCAGCCCCAGCATTTT. It encodes CASRGGASNQPQHF. This chain links TRBV6-1 with TRBJ1-5, with D perhaps matching TRBD1 (5 bases). Trimming left V 6 bases short and J 1 base short, with 10 bases between. The CDR3 totals 14 residues. Germline CDR1 and CDR2: MNHNS and SASEGT.

This clone was observed once. This rearrangement joins TRBV5-1 to TRBJ2-5; TRBD2 matches 12 bases. CDR3 length: 18 amino acids. V lost 4 bases, J lost 3 bases, and 13 bases stayed unmatched. Germline CDR1 is SGHRS and CDR2 is YFSETQ. CDR3 in DNA: TGCGCCAGCAGCGTAAGACTAGCGGGGGCCATGCGGGAAGAGACCCAGTACTTC. It is translated as CASSVRLAGAMREETQYF.

J is TRBJ2-1 and V is TRBV11-1, with D perhaps TRBD2 (6 bases). The CDR3 sequence is 13 residues long. The ends were cut back, 0 bases at V and 7 bases at J, with 7 bases in the middle. Germline loops: CDR1 SGHAT, CDR2 FQDESV (reference sequence). CDR3 sequence: CASSLAGGNEQFF. CDR3 bases: TGTGCCAGCAGCTTAGCCGGGGGTAATGAGCAGTTCTTC.

In regard to this clone: Germline is not matched at one junction end, which may reflect a read error. The chain has TRBV7-9 and TRBJ2-1; 7 bases line up with TRBD1. From germline, CDR1 is SEHNR and CDR2 FQNEAQ (reference sequence). The CDR3 runs to 16 residues. The CDR3 DNA reads as TGTTCCAGCAGCCCTTCGGGACAGAAAAACTACAATGAGCAGTTCTTC. Residues: CSSSPSGQKNYNEQFF.

The genes are TRBV9 and TRBJ2-5, with 11 bases fitting TRBD1. Per germline, CDR1 SGDLS and CDR2 YYNGEE. Trimming took 7 bases from V and 3 from J; bases not matched to a gene: 2. This CDR3 is 13 amino acids long. The CDR3 DNA is TGTGCCAGCGGACAGGGGGCAGAAGAGACCCAGTACTTC. It specifies CASGQGAEETQYF.

This chain joins TRBV7-6 and TRBJ1-5, with 7 positions matching TRBD1. Germline V gives CDR1 SGHVS, CDR2 FNYEAQ. The junction had 6 bases not matched to a gene; V was cut back by 2 bases and J by 5 bases. This CDR3 has 15 residues. This CDR3 is CASSLRQGADQPQHF. As DNA, the CDR3 is TGTGCCAGCAGCTTACGACAGGGTGCGGATCAGCCCCAGCATTTT.

Here the CDR3 reads CASSLRGAKVEETQYF. CDR3 in DNA: TGTGCCAGCAGCCTCCGGGGGGCGAAAGTCGAGGAGACCCAGTACTTC. The chain links TRBV27 to TRBJ2-5; a possible D gene is TRBD2 (7 bases). The germline V and J ends were trimmed by 6 bases and 5 bases, with 22 bases remaining between them. The CDR3 covers 16 residues. CDR1 is MNHEY and CDR2 is SMNVEV in the germline V gene (reference sequence).

The V gene is TRBV10-1, the J gene TRBJ1-3; D remains ambiguous. CDR1 is WNHNN, CDR2 SYGVQD, per germline (reference sequence). This CDR3 region has 17 residues. V was trimmed by 4 bases and J by 0 bases, leaving 16 bases between them. CDR3 DNA: TGCGCCAGCAGTGTAAGGCAGCGATCGAGCTCTGGAAACACCATATATTTT. Residues: CASSVRQRSSSGNTIYF.